This passage covers 25 T cell receptor beta chains from one sample sequenced in a study of technical replicates of blood from several donors. Profiling relied on immunoSEQ multiplex PCR, and the TCRdb table lists in-frame clones only, not all of them. The sample holds more than 65,000 clones, roughly 94% seen once. The specimen was T cells isolated from PBMCs. These receptors were collected from a human donor in good health.

The chain uses TRBV6-6 and TRBJ1-1; D gene unclear. CDR3 length: 13 residues. The germline CDR1 and CDR2 sequences are MNHNY and SVGAGI (reference sequence). Trimming shortened V by 2 bases and J by 8 bases, and 12 bases separated the two germline ends. The CDR3 nucleotides are TGTGCCAGCAGTTACCTTAGCCCGGCGGAAGCTTTCTTT. Translation: CASSYLSPAEAFF.

On this clone: This sample also contains other DNA sequences that code for the same CDR3. This sequence joins TRBV4-1 and TRBJ2-7; 9 bases fit TRBD1. The CDR3 sequence is 14 residues long. Germline CDR1 reads MGHRA; CDR2 reads YSYEKL. V lost 3 bases, J lost 2 bases, and 2 bases stayed unmatched. The CDR3 nucleotides are TGCGCCAGCAGCCAGGGACAGGGAACCTACGAGCAGTACTTC. As protein: CASSQGQGTYEQYF.

The genes are TRBV28 and TRBJ1-2, with D possibly TRBD1 on 6 matching bases. V lost 5 bases to trimming and J lost 7 bases, with 17 bases between them. This CDR3 has 14 amino acids. The germline gives CDR1 MDHEN, CDR2 SYDVKM. The CDR3, as DNA: TGTGCCAGCAGTCCATTAGGGGGGGCAATTGGCTACACCTTC. This gives the protein CASSPLGGAIGYTF.

This clone was seen a handful of times. The chain employs TRBV28 and TRBJ1-1; 8 positions match TRBD1. The CDR3 is 14 amino acids. Germline V gene data show CDR1 as MDHEN and CDR2 as SYDVKM. V shed 3 bases and J 8 bases; nucleotides not matched to a gene: 8. CDR3 amino acids: CASSLGDRRYEAFF. The CDR3 coding sequence is TGTGCCAGCAGTTTGGGGGACAGGCGATACGAAGCTTTCTTT.

The chain links TRBV28 to TRBJ2-7, with a tentative D call TRBD2 (6 bases). This CDR3 region has 16 residues. The V gene lost 3 bases and the J gene lost 1 base, with 16 bases spanning the gap. Germline CDR1 reads MDHEN; CDR2 reads SYDVKM. In nucleotides, the CDR3 is TGTGCCAGCAGTTTGCCCTTTGGCGGGGATTCCTACGAGCAGTACTTC. The encoded protein is CASSLPFGGDSYEQYF.

The chain recombines TRBV19 with TRBJ2-7; 7 bases match TRBD1. Germline trimming cut 5 bases from V and 2 bases from J; bases unmatched to any gene: 3. The CDR3 is made up of 13 amino acids. Germline V gives CDR1 LNHDA, CDR2 SQIVND (reference sequence). CDR3 protein: CASSHGTAYEQYF. The CDR3 coding sequence is TGTGCCAGTAGTCACGGGACAGCCTACGAGCAGTACTTC.

The rearrangement links TRBV7-8 to TRBJ2-1; 7 nucleotides match TRBD2. The germline CDR1 and CDR2 sequences are SGHVS and FQNEAQ. The CDR3 has 14 amino acids. The trim removed 3 bases at V and 4 bases at J, leaving 3 bases unmatched. This chain's CDR3 is CASSFGGKYNEQFF. The CDR3 nucleotides read TGTGCCAGCAGCTTCGGGGGGAAGTACAATGAGCAGTTCTTC.

The genes are TRBV5-8 and TRBJ1-5, with D possibly being TRBD1 (5 bases). V shed 6 bases and J shed 4 bases, with 11 bases lying between them. Per germline, CDR1 SGHTS and CDR2 YDEGEE. CDR3 length: 13 amino acids. The CDR3 nucleotides are TGTGCCAGCACATACAACAGGAATCAGCCCCAGCATTTT. It codes for CASTYNRNQPQHF.

This chain connects TRBV6-5 to TRBJ1-2, with D possibly TRBD1 on 5 matching bases. Germline V CDR1 and CDR2: MNHEY, SVGAGI. Trimming took off 7 bases at V and 4 bases at J, with 7 bases between the two ends. The CDR3 is made up of 11 amino acids. CDR3: CASMGPYGYTF. The CDR3 region has the DNA TGTGCCAGCATGGGGCCCTATGGCTACACCTTC.

V gene TRBV5-1 combines with J gene TRBJ2-5; D possibly corresponds to TRBD2 (6 bases). The CDR3 is 13 residues long. Trimming removed 6 bases from V and 2 bases from J, with 11 bases in between. Germline CDR1 SGHRS, CDR2 YFSETQ. The CDR3 sequence is CASTGDTQETQYF. The CDR3 nucleotides read TGCGCCAGCACGGGGGATACACAAGAGACCCAGTACTTC.

This chain's CDR3 is CASSEGDSYEQYF. The CDR3 DNA reads as TGTGCCAGCAGTGAGGGCGATTCCTACGAGCAGTACTTC. The genes are TRBV6-1 and TRBJ2-7; D uncertain. V was clipped by 3 bases and J by 1 base, with 7 bases between them. The CDR3 spans 13 residues. Germline V gives CDR1 MNHNS, CDR2 SASEGT.

This chain uses TRBV9 with TRBJ2-7; 8 bases are a match to TRBD2. CDR1 and CDR2 from the germline V gene are SGDLS and YYNGEE. This CDR3 has 14 amino acids. After removal of 3 bases from V and 2 bases from J, the junction contained 4 bases not matched to a gene. The CDR3 loop reads CASSASGGAYEQYF. In nucleotides, the CDR3 is TGTGCCAGCAGCGCAAGCGGGGGAGCCTACGAGCAGTACTTC.

The rearrangement joins TRBV7-9 to TRBJ1-2; the D is unclear. Trimming took off 5 bases at V and 4 bases at J, with 14 bases between the two ends. This CDR3 is 14 amino acids long. The germline CDR1 and CDR2 sequences are SEHNR and FQNEAQ (reference sequence). CDR3 sequence reads: CASSPSRESYGYTF. Here the CDR3 DNA reads TGTGCCAGCAGCCCCTCGAGGGAGTCCTATGGCTACACCTTC.

The rearrangement links TRBV4-1 to TRBJ2-6; D not certain. Germline CDR1 MGHRA, CDR2 YSYEKL. The CDR3 consists of 15 residues. Trimming took 1 base from V and 0 from J, leaving 4 bases between them. The chain's CDR3 is CASSQARSGANVLTF. In DNA form, the CDR3 reads TGCGCCAGCAGCCAAGCCCGCTCTGGGGCCAACGTCCTGACTTTC.

The chain employs TRBV5-1 and TRBJ1-1; 7 bases line up with TRBD1. J was trimmed by 3 bases and V by 3 bases; bases with no gene match: 8. The CDR3 has 15 amino acids. Germline V gene lookup returns CDR1 SGHRS and CDR2 YFSETQ. The CDR3 bases are TGCGCCAGCAGCTCAAACTACAGGGGACACACTGAAGCTTTCTTT. Its translation is CASSSNYRGHTEAFF. The entire variable domain, with the rest obtained from reference TRBV5-1 and TRBJ1-1, is as follows: KAGVTQTPRYLIKTRGQQVTLSCSPISGHRSVSWYQQTPGQGLQFLFEYFSETQRNKGNFPGRFSGRQFSNSRSEMNVSTLELGDSALYLCASSSNYRGHTEAFFGQGTRLTVV.

The genes are TRBV5-1 and TRBJ2-7; 9 bases map to TRBD1. CDR1 is SGHRS and CDR2 is YFSETQ in the germline V gene. The CDR3 is made up of 14 amino acids. Unmatched junction bases numbered 7, after V lost 4 bases and J lost 5 bases. The CDR3 protein is CASSSGQGFHEQYF. The CDR3 nucleotides read TGCGCCAGCAGCAGCGGACAGGGGTTCCACGAGCAGTACTTC.

CDR3 protein: CATSVRTSGQETQYF. CDR3 DNA sequence: TGTGCCACCAGCGTACGGACTAGCGGCCAAGAGACCCAGTACTTC. The J gene is TRBJ2-5, the V gene TRBV15; 10 nucleotides agree with TRBD2. The CDR3 spans 15 residues. Germline trimming cut 5 bases from V and 1 base from J; bases unmatched to any gene: 4. Germline V gives CDR1 LNHNV, CDR2 YYDKDF (reference sequence).

In its sample, this clone was seen a few times. The chain uses TRBV9 and TRBJ1-2, with TRBD1 identical over 9 bases. The CDR3 loop spans 17 amino acids. Germline values: CDR1 SGDLS, CDR2 YYNGEE. Trimming at V came to 0 bases and at J to 6 bases, leaving 12 bases not matched to a gene. The CDR3: CASSVATGQGSRNGYTF. The CDR3 DNA follows: TGTGCCAGCAGCGTAGCTACGGGACAGGGTAGTCGAAATGGCTACACCTTC.

The gene calls are TRBV28 and TRBJ2-7; TRBD1 matches at 9 bases. Trimming at V came to 3 bases and at J to 5 bases, leaving 14 bases not matched to a gene. Looked up from germline, CDR1 is MDHEN and CDR2 is SYDVKM. CDR3 length: 17 amino acids. The CDR3 nucleotides read TGTGCCAGCAGTTTGGTTTTCGCGGACAGGGGTTTCGACGAGCAGTACTTC. This encodes CASSLVFADRGFDEQYF.

V and J are TRBV6-5 and TRBJ2-7; no firm D call. The V end was cut by 7 bases, the J end by 4 bases, with 14 bases between. CDR1 MNHEY and CDR2 SVGAGI come from the germline V gene. The CDR3 contains 13 residues. DNA for the CDR3: TGTGCCAGCAAGTTAGGCGGCCCATACGAGCAGTACTTC. Amino acids: CASKLGGPYEQYF.

The rearrangement uses TRBV12-5 and TRBJ1-6, with TRBD1 identical over 7 bases. This CDR3 comprises 21 residues. Germline CDR1 and CDR2: LGHNT and FRNRAP. Losses at the gene ends were 0 bases for V and 6 bases for J; bases not matched to a gene: 20. In nucleotides, the CDR3 is TGTGCTAGTGGTTTGGTTCTGTCCGAACTAAAAGGGACAGTCGTTAATTCACCCCTCCACTTT. Its translation is CASGLVLSELKGTVVNSPLHF. Full variable domain (missing parts from reference TRBV12-5 and TRBJ1-6): DARVTQTPRHKVTEMGQEVTMRCQPILGHNTVFWYRQTMMQGLELLAYFRNRAPLDDSGMPKDRFSAEMPDATLATLKIQPSEPRDSAVYFCASGLVLSELKGTVVNSPLHFGNGTRLTVT.

The V and J genes are TRBV6-5 and TRBJ1-2, with D tentatively TRBD1 (6 bases). The V gene's germline CDR1 is MNHEY and CDR2 SVGAGI. The CDR3 runs to 12 residues. V lost 7 bases and J 12 bases, leaving 18 bases between the germline ends. This chain's CDR3 is CASTESAGVHTF. For the CDR3, the DNA is TGTGCCAGCACCGAATCGGCAGGGGTCCACACCTTC.

The chain links TRBV9 to TRBJ1-2; TRBD1 is a possible D gene (5 bases). Germline V gene data show CDR1 as SGDLS and CDR2 as YYNGEE. The V and J ends lost 0 bases and 4 bases respectively, with 13 bases between them. The CDR3 extends over 15 amino acids. For the CDR3, the DNA is TGTGCCAGCAGCGTAGATAGCCAGGGAGGCTATGGCTACACCTTC. This codes for CASSVDSQGGYGYTF. Together with reference TRBV9 and TRBJ1-2, the CDR3 gives the full variable domain: DSGVTQTPKHLITATGQRVTLRCSPRSGDLSVYWYQQSLDQGLQFLIQYYNGEERAKGNILERFSAQQFPDLHSELNLSSLELGDSALYFCASSVDSQGGYGYTFGSGTRLTVV.

The chain carries TRBV27 and TRBJ1-3; the D gene is possibly TRBD1 (5 bases). This CDR3 has 17 amino acids. From germline, CDR1 is MNHEY and CDR2 SMNVEV (reference sequence). The V gene lost 4 bases and the J gene lost 0 bases, with 16 bases spanning the gap. CDR3 region: CASSSLWGRDSGNTIYF. The CDR3 nucleotides are TGTGCCAGCAGTTCCCTTTGGGGCCGAGACTCTGGAAACACCATATATTTT.

DNA of the CDR3: TGTGCCAGCAGCTTCGGGGGCATTCAGTACTTC. This translates into CASSFGGIQYF. The V gene is TRBV5-6, the J gene TRBJ2-4; D is perhaps TRBD2 (6 bases). V lost 2 bases and J 9 bases, leaving 6 bases between the germline ends. Germline CDR1 SGHDT, CDR2 YYEEEE. The CDR3 is made up of 11 amino acids.